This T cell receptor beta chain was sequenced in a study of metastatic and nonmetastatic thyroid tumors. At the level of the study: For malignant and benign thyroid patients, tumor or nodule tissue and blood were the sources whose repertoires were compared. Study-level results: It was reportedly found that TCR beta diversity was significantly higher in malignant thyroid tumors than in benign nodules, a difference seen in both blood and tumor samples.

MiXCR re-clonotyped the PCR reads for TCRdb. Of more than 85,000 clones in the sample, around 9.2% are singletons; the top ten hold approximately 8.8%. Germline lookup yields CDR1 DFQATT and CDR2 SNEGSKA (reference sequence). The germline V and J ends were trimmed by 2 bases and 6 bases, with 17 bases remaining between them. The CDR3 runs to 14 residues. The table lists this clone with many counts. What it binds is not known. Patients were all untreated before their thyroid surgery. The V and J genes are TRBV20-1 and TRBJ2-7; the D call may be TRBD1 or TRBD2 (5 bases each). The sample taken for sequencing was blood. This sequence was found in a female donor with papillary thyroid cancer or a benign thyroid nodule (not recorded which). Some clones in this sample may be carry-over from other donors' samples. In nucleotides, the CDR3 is TGCAGTGCTAGACTGGGGCTGCGAGGGTCCGAGCAGTACTTC. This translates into CSARLGLRGSEQYF.